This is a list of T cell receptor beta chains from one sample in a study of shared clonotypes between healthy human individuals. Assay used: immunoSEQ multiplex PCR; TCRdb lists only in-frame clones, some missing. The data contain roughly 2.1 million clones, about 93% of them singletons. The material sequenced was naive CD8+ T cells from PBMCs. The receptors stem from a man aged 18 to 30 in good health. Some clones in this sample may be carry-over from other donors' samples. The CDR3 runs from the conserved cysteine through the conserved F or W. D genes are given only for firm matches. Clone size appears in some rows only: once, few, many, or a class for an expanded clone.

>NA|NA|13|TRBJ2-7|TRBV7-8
CASRRGILYEQYF
TGTGCCAGCAGAAGGGGGATCCTCTACGAGCAGTACTTC
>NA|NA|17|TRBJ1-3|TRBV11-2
CASSPRFTTVSGNTIYF
TGTGCCAGCAGCCCCCGATTTACTACAGTCTCTGGAAACACCATATATTTT
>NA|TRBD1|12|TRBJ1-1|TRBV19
CASRTGGTEAFF
TGTGCCAGTAGGACAGGGGGGACTGAAGCTTTCTTT
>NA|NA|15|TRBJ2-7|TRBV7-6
CASSQSPGWSYEQYF
TGTGCCAGCAGCCAATCGCCGGGTTGGTCCTACGAGCAGTACTTC
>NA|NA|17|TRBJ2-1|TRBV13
CASSFAPLGWEDNEQFF
TGTGCCAGCAGCTTCGCTCCCCTAGGTTGGGAGGACAATGAGCAGTTCTTC
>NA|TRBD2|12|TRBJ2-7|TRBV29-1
CSVASGTYEQYF
TGCAGCGTTGCTAGCGGGACCTACGAGCAGTACTTC
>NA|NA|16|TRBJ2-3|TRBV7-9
CASTHWDLSSTDTQYF
TGTGCCAGCACCCACTGGGACCTGTCTAGCACAGATACGCAGTATTTT
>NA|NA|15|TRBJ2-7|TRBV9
CASSPRDSHAYEQYF
TGTGCCAGCAGCCCCCGGGACTCCCACGCCTACGAGCAGTACTTC
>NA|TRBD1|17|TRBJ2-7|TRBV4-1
CASSQEEDRVSRGEQYF
TGCGCCAGCAGCCAAGAGGAGGACAGGGTCAGTCGGGGGGAGCAGTACTTC
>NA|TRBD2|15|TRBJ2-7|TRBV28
CASSFRLAGSYEQYF
TGTGCCAGCAGTTTCCGACTAGCGGGTTCCTACGAGCAGTACTTC
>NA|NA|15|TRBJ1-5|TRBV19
CASSIASLRNQPQHF
TGTGCCAGTAGTATAGCAAGCCTAAGGAATCAGCCCCAGCATTTT
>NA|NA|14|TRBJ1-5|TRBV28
CASSFRIRNQPQHF
TGTGCCAGCAGTTTTAGGATACGGAATCAGCCCCAGCATTTT
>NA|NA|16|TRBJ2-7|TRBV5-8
CASSPGSGRVDFEQYF
TGTGCCAGCAGCCCTGGGTCGGGCAGGGTAGACTTTGAGCAGTACTTC
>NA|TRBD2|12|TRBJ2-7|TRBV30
CVGGFRGYEQYF
TGTGTCGGGGGGTTTCGGGGTTACGAGCAGTACTTC
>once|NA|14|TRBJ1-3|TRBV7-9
CASSLQDSGNTIYF
TGTGCCAGCAGCTTGCAGGATTCTGGAAACACCATATATTTT
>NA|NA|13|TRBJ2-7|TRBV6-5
CATSSDYRYEQYF
TGTGCCACCTCGAGCGACTACAGATACGAGCAGTACTTC
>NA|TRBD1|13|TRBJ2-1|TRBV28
CASRGDRYNEQFF
TGTGCCAGCAGGGGGGACAGATACAATGAGCAGTTCTTC
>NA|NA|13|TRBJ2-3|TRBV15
CATSARSTDTQYF
TGTGCCACGAGTGCACGTAGCACAGATACGCAGTATTTT
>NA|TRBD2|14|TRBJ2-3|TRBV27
CASSLLAGADTQYF
TGTGCCAGCAGTTTATTAGCGGGAGCAGATACGCAGTATTTT
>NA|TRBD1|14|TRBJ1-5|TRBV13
CASSPWGQNQPQHF
TGTGCCAGCAGCCCTTGGGGACAGAATCAGCCCCAGCATTTT
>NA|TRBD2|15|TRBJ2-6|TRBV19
CATRTGGFGANVLTF
TGTGCCACCCGAACGGGGGGGTTCGGGGCCAACGTCCTGACTTTC
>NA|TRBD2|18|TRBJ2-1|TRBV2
CASSEALRGGSANNEQFF
TGTGCCAGCAGTGAAGCGCTTCGAGGCGGGAGCGCGAACAATGAGCAGTTCTTC
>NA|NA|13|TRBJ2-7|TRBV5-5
CASSWTATYEQYF
TGTGCCAGCAGCTGGACGGCAACCTACGAGCAGTACTTC
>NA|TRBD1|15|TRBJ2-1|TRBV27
CASSFLGQVYNEQFF
TGTGCCAGCAGTTTTTTGGGACAGGTCTACAATGAGCAGTTCTTC
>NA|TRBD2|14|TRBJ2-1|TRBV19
CASSHTGTINEQFF
TGTGCCAGTAGCCATACCGGGACTATCAATGAGCAGTTCTTC
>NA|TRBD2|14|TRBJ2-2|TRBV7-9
CASSGGLAAEELFF
TGTGCCAGCAGCGGCGGACTAGCGGCCGAGGAGCTGTTTTTT
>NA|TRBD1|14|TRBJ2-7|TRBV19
CASRPRGQGYEQYF
TGTGCCAGTAGACCCCGGGGACAGGGTTACGAGCAGTACTTC
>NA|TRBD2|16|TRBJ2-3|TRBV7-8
CASSPELAASTDTQYF
TGTGCCAGCAGTCCAGAACTAGCGGCTAGCACAGATACGCAGTATTTT
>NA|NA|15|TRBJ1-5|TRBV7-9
CASSSLHGEGQPQHF
TGTGCCAGCAGCTCCCTCCATGGGGAAGGTCAGCCCCAGCATTTT
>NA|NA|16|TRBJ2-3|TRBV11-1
CASSWKGTYLTDTQYF
TGTGCCAGCAGCTGGAAAGGGACTTACCTCACAGATACGCAGTATTTT
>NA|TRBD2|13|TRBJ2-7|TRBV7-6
CASSPSGSYEQYF
TGTGCCAGCAGCCCTAGCGGGAGCTACGAGCAGTACTTC
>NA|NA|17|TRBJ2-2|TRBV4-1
CASSQATLSANTGELFF
TGCGCCAGCAGCCAAGCGACGTTGTCGGCGAACACCGGGGAGCTGTTTTTT
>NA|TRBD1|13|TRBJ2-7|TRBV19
CASSIGTGNEQYF
TGTGCCAGTAGTATCGGGACAGGTAACGAGCAGTACTTC
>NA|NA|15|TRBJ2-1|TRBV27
CASSAPPEGSHEQFF
TGTGCCAGCAGTGCCCCTCCAGAAGGGTCCCATGAGCAGTTCTTC
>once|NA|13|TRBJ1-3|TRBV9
CASSPGLRNTIYF
TGTGCCAGCAGCCCTGGACTGAGAAACACCATATATTTT
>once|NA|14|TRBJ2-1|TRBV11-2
CASSFGTAYNEQFF
TGTGCCAGCAGCTTCGGGACCGCATACAATGAGCAGTTCTTC
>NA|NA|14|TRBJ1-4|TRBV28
CASSPKRTSPPLFF
TGTGCCAGCAGTCCGAAACGGACTTCTCCCCCACTGTTTTTT
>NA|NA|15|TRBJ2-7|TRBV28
CASSLRSKARSEQYF
TGTGCCAGCAGTTTGCGGTCTAAGGCACGTAGCGAGCAGTACTTC
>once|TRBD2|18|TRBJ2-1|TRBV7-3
CASSYTGGSGSPYNEQFF
TGTGCCAGCAGCTACACTGGGGGGAGCGGGAGCCCCTACAATGAGCAGTTCTTC
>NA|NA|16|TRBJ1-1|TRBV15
CATSRDGRGGATEAFF
TGTGCCACCAGCAGAGATGGTAGGGGGGGCGCGACTGAAGCTTTCTTT
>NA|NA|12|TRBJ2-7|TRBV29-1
CSVENRGSVQYF
TGCAGCGTGGAAAATAGAGGTTCCGTGCAGTACTTC
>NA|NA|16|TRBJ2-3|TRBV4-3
CASSQVGLEGTDTQYF
TGCGCCAGCAGCCAAGTAGGTCTCGAAGGCACAGATACGCAGTATTTT
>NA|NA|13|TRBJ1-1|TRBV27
CASSLGVTTEAFF
TGTGCCAGCAGTCTCGGGGTTACCACTGAAGCTTTCTTT
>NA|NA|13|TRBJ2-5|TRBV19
CASSERTRGNQYF
TGTGCCAGTAGCGAACGAACGAGGGGGAACCAGTACTTC